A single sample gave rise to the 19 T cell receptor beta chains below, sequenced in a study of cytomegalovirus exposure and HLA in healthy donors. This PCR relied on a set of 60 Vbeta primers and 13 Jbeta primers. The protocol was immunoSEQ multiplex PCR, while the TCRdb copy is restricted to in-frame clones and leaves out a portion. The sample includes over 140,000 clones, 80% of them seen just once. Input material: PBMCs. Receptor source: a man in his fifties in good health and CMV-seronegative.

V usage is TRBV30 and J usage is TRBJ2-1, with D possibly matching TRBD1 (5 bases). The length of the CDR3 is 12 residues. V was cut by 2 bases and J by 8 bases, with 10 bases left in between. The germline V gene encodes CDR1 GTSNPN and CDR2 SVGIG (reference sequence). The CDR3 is CAWSSWGHEQFF. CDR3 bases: TGTGCCTGGAGTAGTTGGGGCCATGAGCAGTTCTTC.

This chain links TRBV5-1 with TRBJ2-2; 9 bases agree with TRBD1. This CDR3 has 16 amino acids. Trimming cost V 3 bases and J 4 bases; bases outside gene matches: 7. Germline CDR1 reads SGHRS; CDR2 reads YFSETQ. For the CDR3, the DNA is TGCGCCAGCAGCTCATCACAGGGGGCAGGCACCGGGGAGCTGTTTTTT. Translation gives CASSSSQGAGTGELFF. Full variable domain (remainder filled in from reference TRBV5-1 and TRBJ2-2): KAGVTQTPRYLIKTRGQQVTLSCSPISGHRSVSWYQQTPGQGLQFLFEYFSETQRNKGNFPGRFSGRQFSNSRSEMNVSTLELGDSALYLCASSSSQGAGTGELFFGEGSRLTVL.

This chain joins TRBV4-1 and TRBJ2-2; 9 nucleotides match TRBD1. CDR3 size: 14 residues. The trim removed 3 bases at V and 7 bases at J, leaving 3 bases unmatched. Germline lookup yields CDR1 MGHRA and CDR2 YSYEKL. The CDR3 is CASSQGTGNGELFF. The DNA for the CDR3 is TGCGCCAGCAGCCAGGGGACAGGGAACGGGGAGCTGTTTTTT.

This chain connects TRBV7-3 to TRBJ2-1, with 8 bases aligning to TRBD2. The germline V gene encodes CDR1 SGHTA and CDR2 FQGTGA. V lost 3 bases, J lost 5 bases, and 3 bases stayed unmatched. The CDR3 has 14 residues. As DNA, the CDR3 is TGTGCCAGCAGCTTGGGACTAGGAAACAATGAGCAGTTCTTC. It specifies CASSLGLGNNEQFF.

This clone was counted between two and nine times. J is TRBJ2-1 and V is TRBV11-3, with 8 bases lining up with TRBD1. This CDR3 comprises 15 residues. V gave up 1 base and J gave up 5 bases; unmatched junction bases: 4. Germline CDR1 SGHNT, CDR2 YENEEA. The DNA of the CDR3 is TGTGCCAGCAGCTTAGTTACAGGGGGGCACAATGAGCAGTTCTTC. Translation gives CASSLVTGGHNEQFF.

The chain's CDR3 is CSANRGREMFF. As DNA, the CDR3 is TGCAGCGCCAACAGGGGGCGTGAAATGTTCTTC. The rearrangement uses TRBV29-1 and TRBJ2-1, with 9 bases lining up with TRBD1. The CDR3 is 11 amino acids. Germline-derived CDR1 and CDR2 are SQVTM and ANQGSEA. Germline trimming cut 7 bases from V and 15 bases from J; bases unmatched to any gene: 10.

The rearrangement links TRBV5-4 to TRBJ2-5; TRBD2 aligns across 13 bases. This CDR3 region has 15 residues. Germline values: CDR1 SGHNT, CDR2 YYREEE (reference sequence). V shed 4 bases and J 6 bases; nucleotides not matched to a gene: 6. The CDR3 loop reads CASSAGTSGIQTQYF. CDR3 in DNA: TGTGCCAGCAGCGCCGGGACTAGCGGGATTCAGACCCAGTACTTC.

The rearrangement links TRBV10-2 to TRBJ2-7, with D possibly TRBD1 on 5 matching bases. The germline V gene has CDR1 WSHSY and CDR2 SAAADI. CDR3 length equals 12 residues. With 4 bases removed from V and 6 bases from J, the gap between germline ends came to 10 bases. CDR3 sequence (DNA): TGCGCCAGCAGTGTCCAGGGCCCCGAGCAGTACTTC. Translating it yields CASSVQGPEQYF.

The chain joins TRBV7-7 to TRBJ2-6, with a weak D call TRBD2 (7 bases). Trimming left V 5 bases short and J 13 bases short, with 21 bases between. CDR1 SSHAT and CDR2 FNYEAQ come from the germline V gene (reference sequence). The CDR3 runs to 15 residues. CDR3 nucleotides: TGTGCCAGCAGCCCTCAATCGGGGGGCCGTGGGGTCCTGACTTTC. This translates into CASSPQSGGRGVLTF.

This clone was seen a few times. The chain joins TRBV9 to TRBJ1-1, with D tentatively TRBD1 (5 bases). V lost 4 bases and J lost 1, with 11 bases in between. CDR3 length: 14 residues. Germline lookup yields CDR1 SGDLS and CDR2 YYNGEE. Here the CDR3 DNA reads TGTGCCAGCAGCAGACAGCCTCGGAACACTGAAGCTTTCTTT. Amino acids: CASSRQPRNTEAFF.

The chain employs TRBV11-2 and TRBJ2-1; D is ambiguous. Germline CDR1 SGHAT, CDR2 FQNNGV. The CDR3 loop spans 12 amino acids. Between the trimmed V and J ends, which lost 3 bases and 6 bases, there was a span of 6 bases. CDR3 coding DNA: TGTGCCAGCAGCTTTCGGGTCAATGAGCAGTTCTTC. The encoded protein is CASSFRVNEQFF.

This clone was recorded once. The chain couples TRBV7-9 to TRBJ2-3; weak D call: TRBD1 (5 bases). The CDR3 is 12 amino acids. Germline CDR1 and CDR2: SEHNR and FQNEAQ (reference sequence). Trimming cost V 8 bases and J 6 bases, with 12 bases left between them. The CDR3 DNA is TGTGCCAGCGGCCCGCCAGGGGATACGCAGTATTTT. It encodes CASGPPGDTQYF.

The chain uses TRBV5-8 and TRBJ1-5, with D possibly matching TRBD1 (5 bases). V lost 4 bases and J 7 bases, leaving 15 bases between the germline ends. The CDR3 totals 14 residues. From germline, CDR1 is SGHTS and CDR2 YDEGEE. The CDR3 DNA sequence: TGTGCCAGCAGCCCTACAGGTTCAGGACAGCCCCAGCATTTT. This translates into CASSPTGSGQPQHF.

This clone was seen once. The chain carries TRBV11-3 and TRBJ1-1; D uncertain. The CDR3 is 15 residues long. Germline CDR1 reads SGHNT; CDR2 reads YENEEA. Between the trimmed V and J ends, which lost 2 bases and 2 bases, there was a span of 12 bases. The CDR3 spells CASSLYVRGNTEAFF. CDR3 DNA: TGTGCCAGCAGCTTATATGTCCGGGGAAACACTGAAGCTTTCTTT.

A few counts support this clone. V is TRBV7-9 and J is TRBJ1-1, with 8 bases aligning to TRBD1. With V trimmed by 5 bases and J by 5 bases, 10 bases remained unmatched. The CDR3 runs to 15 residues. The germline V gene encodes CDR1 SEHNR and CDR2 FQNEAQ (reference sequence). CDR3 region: CASSPVDRDPTEAFF. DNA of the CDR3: TGTGCCAGCAGCCCAGTGGACAGGGATCCAACTGAAGCTTTCTTT.

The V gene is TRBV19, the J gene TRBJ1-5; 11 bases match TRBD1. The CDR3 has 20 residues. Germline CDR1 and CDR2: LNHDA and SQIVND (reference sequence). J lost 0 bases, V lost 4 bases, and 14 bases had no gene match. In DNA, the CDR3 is TGTGCCAGTAGTAGGCTTCTGAGGGACAGGGGGGGGTATAGCAATCAGCCCCAGCATTTT. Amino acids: CASSRLLRDRGGYSNQPQHF.

The chain's CDR3 is CASRLSGLAGGYNEQFF. DNA for the CDR3: TGTGCCAGCAGGCTTTCCGGACTAGCGGGAGGGTACAATGAGCAGTTCTTC. The chain couples TRBV11-2 to TRBJ2-1; 15 nucleotides align to TRBD2. CDR1 and CDR2 (germline): SGHAT, FQNNGV. Unmatched junction bases numbered 7, after V lost 6 bases and J lost 4 bases. This CDR3 is built from 17 residues.

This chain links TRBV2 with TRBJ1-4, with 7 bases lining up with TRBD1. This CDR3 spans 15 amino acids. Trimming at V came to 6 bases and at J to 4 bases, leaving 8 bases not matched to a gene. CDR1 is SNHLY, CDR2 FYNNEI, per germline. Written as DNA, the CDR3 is TGTGCCAGCAGGGACCAGACAGGGCTTAATGAAAAACTGTTTTTT. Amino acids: CASRDQTGLNEKLFF.

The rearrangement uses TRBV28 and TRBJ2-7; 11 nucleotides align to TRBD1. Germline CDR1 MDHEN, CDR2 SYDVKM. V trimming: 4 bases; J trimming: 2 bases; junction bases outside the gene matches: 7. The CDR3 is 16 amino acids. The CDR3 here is CASSSTGQGAAYEQYF. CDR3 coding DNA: TGTGCCAGCAGTTCGACTGGACAGGGGGCCGCCTACGAGCAGTACTTC.